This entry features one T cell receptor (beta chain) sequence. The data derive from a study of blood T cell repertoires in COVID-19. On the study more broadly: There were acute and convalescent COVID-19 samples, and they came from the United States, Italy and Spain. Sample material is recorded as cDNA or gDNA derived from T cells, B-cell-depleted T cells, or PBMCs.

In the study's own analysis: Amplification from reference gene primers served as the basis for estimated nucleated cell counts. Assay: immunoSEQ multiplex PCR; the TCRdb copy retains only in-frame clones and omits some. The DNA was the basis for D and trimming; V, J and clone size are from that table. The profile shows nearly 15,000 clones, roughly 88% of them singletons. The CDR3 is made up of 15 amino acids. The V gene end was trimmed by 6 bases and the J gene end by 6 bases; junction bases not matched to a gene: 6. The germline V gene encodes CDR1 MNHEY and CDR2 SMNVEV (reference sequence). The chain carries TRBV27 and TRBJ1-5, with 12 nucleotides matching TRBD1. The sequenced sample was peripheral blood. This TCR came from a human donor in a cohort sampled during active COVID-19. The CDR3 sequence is CASRGQGAGGQPQHF. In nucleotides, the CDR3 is TGTGCCAGCAGGGGACAGGGGGCGGGCGGTCAGCCCCAGCATTTT.